A single sample is the source of the 22 T cell receptor beta chains below, sequenced in a study of T cells in Graves' hyperthyroidism and ophthalmopathy (dated by TCRdb to about 2019). The receptor library was made with multiplex PCR. Sequenced on an Illumina HiSeq 2000. The TCR beta CDR3 regions were amplified from RNA transcripts. The first round of RT-PCR for the TCR CDR3 was performed with the HTBI primer set and the Qiagen OneStep RT-PCR kit. TCRdb trimmed public reads at Q25 via fastp, called clones via MiXCR and kept in-frame beta chains. Each record represents a unique CDR3 protein, reported with the most common genes and DNA among its rows. The sample records about 760,000 distinct CDR3 sequences, 30% to 40% of which are singletons. Of the sample, around 30% falls within the top ten clones. The sample taken for sequencing was blood. The source of these receptors is a woman between 35 and 50 years old with Graves' hyperthyroidism.

This clonotype was picked up a small number of times. The chain combines TRBV7-2 with TRBJ1-5, with D possibly TRBD1 on 6 matching bases. V lost 1 base and J 3 bases, leaving 13 bases between the germline ends. The germline V gene has CDR1 SGHTA and CDR2 FQGNSA. CDR3 size: 16 residues. The CDR3 DNA follows: TGTGCCAGCAGCTTAGTGTCAGGGGCCTTCAATCAGCCCCAGCATTTT. This translates into CASSLVSGAFNQPQHF.

A remark on this clonotype: Sequence at one end of the junction differs from germline and may be a read error. The chain couples TRBV7-9 to TRBJ1-4; 7 nucleotides agree with TRBD1. The CDR3 is 13 residues long. Germline-derived CDR1 and CDR2 are SEHNR and FQNEAQ (reference sequence). DNA for the CDR3: TGTGCCAGCAGCCTAACAGGGGTCGAAAAACCGTTTTTC. The encoded protein is CASSLTGVEKPFF.

At least ten counts were recorded for this clonotype. The chain links TRBV7-9 to TRBJ1-1; D not certain. This CDR3 contains 14 residues. The V end lost 1 base, the J end lost 6 bases, and 12 bases lay between the germline ends. The germline V gene has CDR1 SEHNR and CDR2 FQNEAQ (reference sequence). DNA for the CDR3: TGTGCCAGCAGCTTAGGGTCATCCGCCCCTGAAGCTTTCTTT. Protein sequence: CASSLGSSAPEAFF.

A word on this clonotype: Given a much more abundant clone one base away, this may be a read error. The V gene is TRBV7-9, the J gene TRBJ1-2; a weak D match, TRBD1 (5 bases). This CDR3 region has 14 residues. The ends were cut back, 8 bases at V and 4 bases at J, with 17 bases in the middle. Germline V gene sequence: CDR1 SEHNR, CDR2 FQNEAQ (reference sequence). CDR3 nucleotide sequence: TGTGCCAGCGGCACCGGGACGGAAGTCTATGGCTACACCTTC. This codes for CASGTGTEVYGYTF. The full variable domain, its missing parts supplied by reference TRBV7-9 and TRBJ1-2, is DTGVSQNPRHKITKRGQNVTFRCDPISEHNRLYWYRQTLGQGPEFLTYFQNEAQLEKSRLLSDRFSAERPKGSFSTLEIQRTEQGDSAMYLCASGTGTEVYGYTFGSGTRLTVV.

This clonotype was detected ten times or more. The rearrangement uses TRBV7-2 and TRBJ1-2, with D tentatively TRBD1 (5 bases). There are 16 residues in the CDR3. CDR1 is SGHTA, CDR2 FQGNSA, per germline. Trimming took 2 bases from V and 6 from J, leaving 19 bases between them. CDR3 DNA: TGTGCCAGCAGCTTAAAGAGCAGTAGGGGCCGCCATGGCTACACCTTC. It codes for CASSLKSSRGRHGYTF. Looking up the rest from reference TRBV7-2 and TRBJ1-2 gives the full variable domain: GAGVSQSPSNKVTEKGKDVELRCDPISGHTALYWYRQSLGQGLEFLIYFQGNSAPDKSGLPSDRFSAERTGGSVSTLTIQRTQQEDSAVYLCASSLKSSRGRHGYTFGSGTRLTVV.

This clonotype has just a few counts. The chain joins TRBV20-1 to TRBJ2-7; either TRBD1 or TRBD2 may supply D (5 bases each). This CDR3 spans 14 amino acids. Trimming took 2 bases from V and 0 from J, leaving 11 bases between them. CDR1 DFQATT and CDR2 SNEGSKA come from the germline V gene (reference sequence). DNA for the CDR3: TGCAGTGCTAGACCGGGACCCACCTCCTACGAGCAGTACTTC. Amino acid sequence: CSARPGPTSYEQYF.

This clonotype appeared a few times. The genes are TRBV7-9 and TRBJ1-5; TRBD1 is a possible D gene (5 bases). The CDR3 has 16 residues. V gave up 0 bases and J gave up 5 bases, with 14 bases separating them. Germline loops: CDR1 SEHNR, CDR2 FQNEAQ (reference sequence). The DNA of the CDR3 is TGTGCCAGCAGCTTAGCTCGGGCAGGGTTGGATCAGCCCCAGCATTTT. Encoded protein: CASSLARAGLDQPQHF.

As to this clonotype: A much larger clone differs by one base, so this may be a read error. V gene TRBV7-3 combines with J gene TRBJ1-1; D ambiguous. The CDR3 runs to 12 residues. Germline loops: CDR1 SGHTA, CDR2 FQGTGA. The CDR3 sequence is CTSSSTGSEAFF. The DNA for the CDR3 is TGTACCAGCAGCTCGACGGGCAGTGAAGCTTTCTTT.

This clonotype was detected ten times or more. V and J are TRBV7-9 and TRBJ2-7; D is possibly TRBD1 (6 bases). Germline lookup yields CDR1 SEHNR and CDR2 FQNEAQ (reference sequence). V dropped 10 bases and J dropped 0 bases, with 10 bases sitting between them. CDR3 size: 12 residues. The chain's CDR3 is CATGQSSYEQYF. The CDR3 DNA reads TGTGCCACAGGACAGAGCTCCTACGAGCAGTACTTC.

This clonotype was counted at least ten times. The chain carries TRBV2 and TRBJ1-5, with D possibly being TRBD1 (5 bases). In germline, CDR1 is SNHLY, CDR2 FYNNEI. This CDR3 has 12 amino acids. V dropped 7 bases and J dropped 6 bases, with 10 bases sitting between them. The chain's CDR3 is CASTAGPQPQHF. In DNA form, the CDR3 reads TGTGCCAGCACGGCAGGGCCTCAGCCCCAGCATTTT.

This clonotype was observed once. The chain uses TRBV11-2 and TRBJ1-4; no firm D call. Germline CDR1 SGHAT, CDR2 FQNNGV. Trimming removed 3 bases at V and 5 bases at J, with 13 bases between. The CDR3 is 15 amino acids. The CDR3, as DNA: TGTGCCAGCAGCTTTGGATTCACGGCCAATGAAAAACTGTTTTTT. Translating gives CASSFGFTANEKLFF. Based on the CDR3 plus reference TRBV11-2 and TRBJ1-4, the full variable domain is EAGVAQSPRYKIIEKRQSVAFWCNPISGHATLYWYQQILGQGPKLLIQFQNNGVVDDSQLPKDRFSAERLKGVDSTLKIQPAKLEDSAVYLCASSFGFTANEKLFFGSGTQLSVL.

The V gene is TRBV5-8, the J gene TRBJ2-6; D is unclear. Trimming cost V 5 bases and J 0 bases, with 6 bases left between them. CDR3 size: 14 residues. CDR1 is SGHTS, CDR2 YDEGEE, per germline. In nucleotides, the CDR3 is TGTGCCAGCAGGTCCTACTCTGGGGCCAACGTCCTGACTTTC. Translating it yields CASRSYSGANVLTF.

Many counts were recorded for this clonotype. This sequence joins TRBV12-3 or TRBV12-4 and TRBJ2-7; D is perhaps TRBD2 (6 bases). V was clipped by 6 bases and J by 6 bases, with 15 bases between them. This CDR3 comprises 13 residues. Here the CDR3 DNA reads TGTGCCAGCAGGGGACTCTCCTCCCGCGAGCAGTACTTC. Protein sequence: CASRGLSSREQYF.

This clonotype was seen a handful of times. V is TRBV14 and J is TRBJ2-2, with 7 nucleotides matching TRBD1. The junction had 9 bases not matched to a gene; V was cut back by 3 bases and J by 2 bases. CDR1 SGHDN and CDR2 FVKESK come from the germline V gene. The CDR3 runs 17 residues. The CDR3: CASSHPDRHSNTGELFF. The CDR3 DNA is TGTGCCAGCAGCCACCCGGACAGGCACTCTAACACCGGGGAGCTGTTTTTT.

This clonotype was observed a few times. This chain connects TRBV6-2 or TRBV6-3 to TRBJ2-7; tentatively, D is TRBD2 (6 bases). V was cut by 9 bases and J by 2 bases, with 11 bases left in between. Germline V gene sequence: CDR1 MNHEY, CDR2 SVGEGT. The CDR3 is 12 residues long. CDR3 sequence (DNA): TGTGCCAGTGCGGGGCTAACCTACGAGCAGTACTTC. It codes for CASAGLTYEQYF.

There are many counts of this clonotype. This rearrangement joins TRBV6-5 to TRBJ1-3; the match to TRBD1 covers 9 bases. This CDR3 has 16 amino acids. Trimming at V came to 6 bases and at J to 5 bases, leaving 11 bases not matched to a gene. The germline V gene has CDR1 MNHEY and CDR2 SVGAGI. As DNA, the CDR3 is TGTGCCAGCAGAACCTCCGGGACAGGGAGGAGAAACACCATATATTTT. Translated, it gives CASRTSGTGRRNTIYF.

This clonotype was detected a few times. The rearrangement joins TRBV6-5 to TRBJ2-7; D call uncertain. The CDR3 runs to 14 residues. Germline assignment: CDR1 MNHEY and CDR2 SVGAGI. V lost 6 bases and J lost 3, with 15 bases in between. The CDR3 DNA sequence: TGTGCCAGCAGCTACCACTCTAGTGGCTACGAGCAGTACTTC. Residues: CASSYHSSGYEQYF.

Comment on this clonotype: Sequence at one end of the junction differs from germline and may be a read error. This chain links TRBV24-1 with TRBJ1-2; D possibly corresponds to TRBD1 (5 bases). This CDR3 spans 15 amino acids. The germline CDR1 and CDR2 sequences are KGHDR and SFDVKD. For the CDR3, the DNA is TGTGCCAGCAGTTTCGTTCCGGGACCTTCCTATGGCTACACCTTC. Its translation: CASSFVPGPSYGYTF.

The CDR3 loop is CSVGQGGASPLHF. DNA for the CDR3: TGCAGCGTAGGACAGGGTGGGGCATCACCCCTCCACTTT. V and J are TRBV20-1 and TRBJ1-6; 8 bases align to TRBD1. The CDR3 sequence is 13 residues long. The germline gives CDR1 DFQATT, CDR2 SNEGSKA (reference sequence).

V gene TRBV5-1 combines with J gene TRBJ1-4, with 7 bases fitting TRBD1. CDR1 is SGHRS, CDR2 YFSETQ, per germline. The CDR3 contains 16 residues. Trimming took 4 bases from V and 5 from J; bases not matched to a gene: 11. The CDR3 region has the DNA TGCGCCAGCAGCAGAGACAGGGACAGTGGCAATGAAAAACTGTTTTTT. Its translation is CASSRDRDSGNEKLFF.

With regard to this clonotype: A read error may explain this, as a much larger clone is one base away. The chain combines TRBV7-2 with TRBJ2-5; a possible D gene is TRBD2 (5 bases). There are 12 residues in the CDR3. Germline V gene lookup returns CDR1 SGHTA and CDR2 FQGNSA. The CDR3 sequence is CASSPMGETQCF. The CDR3 bases are TGTGCCAGCAGCCCGATGGGAGAGACCCAGTGCTTC.

This sequence joins TRBV19 and TRBJ1-3, with 10 bases lining up with TRBD1. The trim removed 9 bases at V and 0 bases at J, leaving 14 bases unmatched. The germline CDR1 and CDR2 sequences are LNHDA and SQIVND (reference sequence). The CDR3 totals 18 residues. CDR3 in DNA: TGTGCCAGCAGCCACACTAGACAGGGGGCAAACTCTGGAAACACCATATATTTT. Its translation: CASSHTRQGANSGNTIYF.